The 20 T cell receptor beta chains in this list originate from one sample, sequenced in a study of CD8 T cells in ankylosing spondylitis. MiXCR, run by TCRdb on the 5' RACE reads, gives a single entry per CDR3 protein. Among about 130,000 distinct CDR3 sequences, approximately 9.9% were seen once, and the ten largest hold 2.5% to 3.5%. Sequenced material: blood, either unsorted or a sorted T cell fraction (not recorded which). Every receptor here comes from a male donor with ankylosing spondylitis or in good health (not recorded which).

This clonotype was found many times. The V gene is TRBV28, the J gene TRBJ2-5; 12 bases map to TRBD2. The CDR3 sequence is 17 residues long. V trimming: 4 bases; J trimming: 1 base; junction bases outside the gene matches: 7. CDR1 and CDR2 from the germline V gene are MDHEN and SYDVKM. The CDR3 DNA sequence: TGTGCCAGCAGTTCGTGGACTAGCGGGAACGCCCAAGAGACCCAGTACTTC. This codes for CASSSWTSGNAQETQYF.

This clonotype was counted only a few times. J is TRBJ1-2 and V is TRBV29-1; 7 bases agree with TRBD1. Unmatched junction bases numbered 17, after V lost 6 bases and J lost 4 bases. The CDR3 has 16 residues. Per the germline V gene, CDR1 is SQVTM and CDR2 is ANQGSEA. CDR3 in DNA: TGCAGCGTCCTAGCTTCGACAGGGTTTGGTTCCTATGGCTACACCTTC. Translating it yields CSVLASTGFGSYGYTF.

The V and J genes are TRBV29-1 and TRBJ1-5; D gene ambiguous. Germline assignment: CDR1 SQVTM and CDR2 ANQGSEA. The V and J ends lost 2 bases and 0 bases respectively, with 26 bases between them. This CDR3 spans 20 amino acids. The CDR3 loop reads CSVEMRANRCEIHSNQPQHF. The CDR3 region has the DNA TGCAGCGTTGAAATGCGAGCCAATAGATGCGAGATTCATAGCAATCAGCCCCAGCATTTT.

The rearrangement joins TRBV7-2 to TRBJ2-2, with TRBD1 matching 9 bases. Looked up from germline, CDR1 is SGHTA and CDR2 is FQGNSA. The junction had 6 bases not matched to a gene; V was cut back by 7 bases and J by 6 bases. The CDR3 totals 14 residues. The CDR3 region has the DNA TGTGCCAGCATGAAACAGGGGGCGTCCGGGGAGCTGTTTTTT. It codes for CASMKQGASGELFF.

The chain couples TRBV27 to TRBJ1-3; maybe TRBD1 (5 bases). Trimming cost V 2 bases and J 0 bases, with 11 bases left between them. Germline V CDR1 and CDR2: MNHEY, SMNVEV (reference sequence). There are 16 residues in the CDR3. This CDR3 reads CASSLAGPHSGNTIYF. The DNA of the CDR3 is TGTGCCAGCAGTTTAGCAGGGCCGCACTCTGGAAACACCATATATTTT.

In its sample, this clonotype was seen many times. V usage is TRBV4-3 and J usage is TRBJ1-5; TRBD1 matches 9 bases. CDR1 is LGHNA, CDR2 YSLEER, per germline. Trimming cost V 4 bases and J 4 bases; bases outside gene matches: 5. This CDR3 has 15 residues. CDR3 loop: CASSPGTGRNQPQHF. The CDR3 nucleotides are TGCGCCAGCAGCCCCGGGACAGGGAGAAATCAGCCCCAGCATTTT.

This clonotype came up a few times. J is TRBJ2-3 and V is TRBV2; D is unclear. CDR3 size: 11 residues. The germline V gene encodes CDR1 SNHLY and CDR2 FYNNEI. V dropped 6 bases and J dropped 6 bases, with 7 bases sitting between them. The DNA of the CDR3 is TGTGCCAGCAGGAAGCTGGATACGCAGTATTTT. As protein: CASRKLDTQYF.

Concerning this clonotype itself: Mismatch with germline at one junction end may stem from a read error. The V and J genes are TRBV20-1 and TRBJ2-1, with 7 bases that match TRBD2. The CDR3 runs 17 residues. Germline values: CDR1 DFQATT, CDR2 SNEGSKA (reference sequence). The CDR3: CCAIRVSAGSSYNEQFF. CDR3 coding DNA: TGCTGTGCTATCAGGGTGTCAGCGGGAAGCTCCTACAATGAGCAGTTCTTC.

As regards this clonotype: A much more abundant neighbour one base away suggests this may be a read error. Here the CDR3 DNA reads TGTGCCAGCAGTTTTAGGCTCCGCTACGAGCAGTACTTC. Translating it yields CASSFRLRYEQYF. The rearrangement links TRBV27 to TRBJ2-7; no reliable D call. V dropped 3 bases and J dropped 3 bases, with 9 bases sitting between them. The CDR3 loop spans 13 amino acids. Germline V gene sequence: CDR1 MNHEY, CDR2 SMNVEV (reference sequence).

This clonotype came up many times. The chain combines TRBV5-6 with TRBJ2-2, with 9 bases identical to TRBD1. Germline CDR1 reads SGHDT; CDR2 reads YYEEEE. The trim removed 6 bases at V and 7 bases at J, leaving 13 bases unmatched. This CDR3 region has 16 residues. CDR3 loop: CASTNRGTGFVGELFF. The CDR3 bases are TGTGCCAGCACTAACCGCGGGACAGGGTTTGTCGGGGAGCTGTTTTTT.

With respect to this clonotype: This may arise from a read error, as a much more abundant clone is one base away. V is TRBV15 and J is TRBJ2-1; TRBD2 aligns across 8 bases. CDR3 length: 14 residues. The trim removed 0 bases at V and 13 bases at J, leaving 8 bases unmatched. Per the germline V gene, CDR1 is LNHNV and CDR2 is YYDKDF (reference sequence). The CDR3 DNA reads TGTGCCACCAGCAGAGATTTCGGGGGGGGTGACCAGTTCTTC. Amino acids: CATSRDFGGGDQFF. The full variable domain, completed using reference TRBV15 and TRBJ2-1, is DAMVIQNPRYQVTQFGKPVTLSCSQTLNHNVMYWYQQKSSQAPKLLFHYYDKDFNNEADTPDNFQSRRPNTSFCFLDIRSPGLGDTAMYLCATSRDFGGGDQFFGPGTRLTVL.

Many counts were recorded for this clonotype. V usage is TRBV29-1 and J usage is TRBJ2-7; D perhaps matches TRBD1 (6 bases). V lost 5 bases and J lost 2, with 16 bases in between. The germline V gene has CDR1 SQVTM and CDR2 ANQGSEA. The CDR3 contains 14 residues. The CDR3 DNA is TGCAGCGTTTGGGCCCCAGACAGGCCCTACGAGCAGTACTTC. Protein product: CSVWAPDRPYEQYF.

This clonotype was recorded at least ten times. V is TRBV6-1 and J is TRBJ2-7, with D unresolved. V lost 5 bases to trimming and J lost 0 bases, with 11 bases between them. Germline lookup yields CDR1 MNHNS and CDR2 SASEGT. The CDR3 totals 14 residues. For the CDR3, the DNA is TGTGCCAGCAGTCCTCTCAGAGGCTCCTACGAGCAGTACTTC. It yields the protein CASSPLRGSYEQYF.

The V and J genes are TRBV6-2 or TRBV6-3 and TRBJ2-5; 7 bases match TRBD2. The CDR3 contains 14 residues. The J segment lost 6 bases and the V segment lost 6 bases, leaving 10 bases of the junction unmatched. CDR1 and CDR2 (germline): MNHEY, SVGEGT. The CDR3, as DNA: TGTGCCAGCAGGCTTTCCGGGGGGTCAAAGACCCAGTACTTC. It translates to CASRLSGGSKTQYF.

This clonotype has at least ten counts. The V call is TRBV24-1, the J call TRBJ2-7, with D hard to call. The V gene lost 3 bases and the J gene lost 4 bases, with 15 bases spanning the gap. The CDR3 is 15 amino acids. Per germline, CDR1 KGHDR and CDR2 SFDVKD. CDR3 sequence (DNA): TGTGCCACCAGTGATAGCGCCCCCGGATCATACGAGCAGTACTTC. Protein sequence: CATSDSAPGSYEQYF.

This clonotype was detected only a few times. This chain joins TRBV12-3 or TRBV12-4 and TRBJ2-2; D ambiguous. The CDR3 is 14 residues long. Trimming cost V 3 bases and J 1 base, with 6 bases left between them. CDR3 loop: CASSLRGNTGELFF. The CDR3 DNA reads TGTGCCAGCAGTTTGCGAGGGAACACCGGGGAGCTGTTTTTT.

This clonotype has a count of ten or more. At one end, the junction sequence differs from germline, possibly due to a read error. This chain joins TRBV5-1 and TRBJ1-1; no clear D gene. Looked up from germline, CDR1 is SGHRS and CDR2 is YFSETQ. The CDR3 totals 13 residues. This CDR3 is CASSLEVTAKSIF. CDR3 DNA sequence: TGCGCCAGCAGCTTGGAGGTAACAGCGAAATCGATCTTT.

This clonotype was seen many times. The rearrangement links TRBV29-1 to TRBJ2-2, with D perhaps being TRBD1 or TRBD2 (5 bases each). Germline lookup yields CDR1 SQVTM and CDR2 ANQGSEA. This CDR3 spans 13 amino acids. Trimming removed 4 bases from V and 6 bases from J, with 12 bases in between. The CDR3 region is CSVARGFPGELFF. CDR3 DNA sequence: TGCAGCGTTGCGAGGGGATTCCCCGGGGAGCTGTTTTTT.

This clonotype has only a few counts. This chain uses TRBV20-1 with TRBJ2-3, with D maybe TRBD2 (6 bases). Per germline, CDR1 DFQATT and CDR2 SNEGSKA (reference sequence). With 3 bases removed from V and 3 bases from J, the gap between germline ends came to 13 bases. The CDR3 has 14 amino acids. Here the CDR3 DNA reads TGCAGTGCTAGGGGCCGACTAGGGACAGATACGCAGTATTTT. This sequence encodes CSARGRLGTDTQYF.

This clonotype was counted ten times or more. The V call is TRBV5-5, the J call TRBJ2-7, with D uncertain. This CDR3 contains 15 residues. V lost 1 base to trimming and J lost 0 bases, with 11 bases between them. Germline CDR1 reads SGHKS; CDR2 reads YYEKEE (reference sequence). CDR3 coding DNA: TGTGCCAGCAGCTTGAGCCAGTCGAGCTCCTACGAGCAGTACTTC. It translates to CASSLSQSSSYEQYF.